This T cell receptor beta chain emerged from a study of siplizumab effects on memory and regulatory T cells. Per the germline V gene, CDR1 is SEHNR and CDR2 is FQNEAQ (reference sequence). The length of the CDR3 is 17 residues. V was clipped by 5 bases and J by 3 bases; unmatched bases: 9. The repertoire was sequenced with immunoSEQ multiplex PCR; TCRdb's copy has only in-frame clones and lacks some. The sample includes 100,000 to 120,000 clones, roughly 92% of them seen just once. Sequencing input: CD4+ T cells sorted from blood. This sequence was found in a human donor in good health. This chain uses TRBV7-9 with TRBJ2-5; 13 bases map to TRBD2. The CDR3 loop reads CASSTGTSGMREETQYF. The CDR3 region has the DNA TGTGCCAGCAGCACCGGGACTAGCGGGATGAGAGAAGAGACCCAGTACTTC. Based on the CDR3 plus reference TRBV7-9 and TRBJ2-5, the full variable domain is DTGVSQNPRHKITKRGQNVTFRCDPISEHNRLYWYRQTLGQGPEFLTYFQNEAQLEKSRLLSDRFSAERPKGSFSTLEIQRTEQGDSAMYLCASSTGTSGMREETQYFGPGTRLLVL.